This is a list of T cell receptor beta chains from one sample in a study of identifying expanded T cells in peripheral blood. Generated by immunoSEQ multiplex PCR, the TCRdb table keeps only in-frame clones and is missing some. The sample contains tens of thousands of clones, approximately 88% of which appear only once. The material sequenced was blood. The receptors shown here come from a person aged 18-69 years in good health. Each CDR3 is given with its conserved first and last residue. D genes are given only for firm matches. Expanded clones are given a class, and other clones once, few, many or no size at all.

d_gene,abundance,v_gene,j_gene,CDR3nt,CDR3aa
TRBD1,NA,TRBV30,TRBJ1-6,TGTGCCGGGAGTAAGACGGGACAGAATAATTCACCCCTCCACTTT,CAGSKTGQNNSPLHF
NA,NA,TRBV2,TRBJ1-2,TGTGCCAGCAGTGGCACCCTGAACTATGGCTACACCTTC,CASSGTLNYGYTF
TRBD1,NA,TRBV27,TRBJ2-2,TGTGCCAGCAGTCGGGACAGGGTCGACGGGGAGCTGTTTTTT,CASSRDRVDGELFF
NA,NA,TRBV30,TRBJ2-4,TGTGCCTGGAGTGTAGGGGACTCCAGCACGAACATTCAGTACTTC,CAWSVGDSSTNIQYF
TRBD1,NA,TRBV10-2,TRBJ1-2,TGCGCCAGCAGAGCCCGGACAGGGAACTATGGCTACACCTTC,CASRARTGNYGYTF
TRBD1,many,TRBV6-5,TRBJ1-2,TGTGCCAGCAGTCCGGAGTTCAGGGGGGCAGGGGGCTACACCTTC,CASSPEFRGAGGYTF
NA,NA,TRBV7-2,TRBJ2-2,TGTGCCAGCACCCTTAGCCCGGGGTCCGGGGAGCTGTTTTTT,CASTLSPGSGELFF
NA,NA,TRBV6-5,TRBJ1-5,TGTGCCAGCAGGGACGGAATCGACAATCAGCCCCAGCATTTT,CASRDGIDNQPQHF
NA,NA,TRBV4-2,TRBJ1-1,TGTGCCAGCAGCCAAGATACGGCCCTTGGACAGTTGAACACTGAAGCTTTCTTT,CASSQDTALGQLNTEAFF
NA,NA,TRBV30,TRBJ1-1,TGTGCCTGGAGTGTACGAAGGGGGGTGGGAACTTTCTTT,CAWSVRRGVGTFF
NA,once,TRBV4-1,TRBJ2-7,TGCGCCAGCAGCGCCCAGGGTATCGAGCAGTACTTC,CASSAQGIEQYF
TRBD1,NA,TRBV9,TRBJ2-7,TGTGCCAGCAGCGTAGGGGGACAGGGATACGAGCAGTACTTC,CASSVGGQGYEQYF
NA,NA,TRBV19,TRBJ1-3,TGTGCCAGTAGTGTTCCGGACTCTGGAAACACCATATATTTT,CASSVPDSGNTIYF
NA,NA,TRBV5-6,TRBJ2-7,TGTGCCAGCAGCTTCGGACAGACCTACGAGCAGTACTTC,CASSFGQTYEQYF
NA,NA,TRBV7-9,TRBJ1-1,TGTGCCAGCAGCTACGAGGTGAACACTGAAGCTTTCTTT,CASSYEVNTEAFF